A single count supports the clone carrying this T cell receptor (beta chain). Germline V CDR1 and CDR2: SEHNR, FQNEAQ (reference sequence). This CDR3 comprises 15 residues. The junction had 3 bases not matched to a gene; V was cut back by 5 bases and J by 4 bases. Measured with immunoSEQ multiplex PCR; TCRdb has only the in-frame clones, and not every one. The sample lists hundreds of thousands of clones; approximately 91% were seen once. Cohort allocation depended upon clinical history that participants reported. Recovered participants had two consecutive negative NP/OP PCR tests, healthcare professional clearance, or symptom resolution. This entry is derived from a study of blood T cell repertoires in COVID-19. Study in general: PBMCs, B-cell-depleted T cells, or T cells were the source of the cDNA or gDNA that made up the material.

The V call is TRBV7-9, the J call TRBJ2-1; 12 bases map to TRBD2. The TCR comes from a man between 60 and 75 years old who had recovered from COVID-19. Source material: PBMCs or T cells enriched from blood (not recorded which). The CDR3 DNA reads as TGTGCCAGCAGCCCACTAGCGGGGGGATACAATGAGCAGTTCTTC. It yields the protein CASSPLAGGYNEQFF.